This T cell receptor (beta chain) was captured by sequencing in a study of shared clonotypes between healthy human individuals. Source study methods: Because ImmunoSEQ provided only junction sequences with no quality scores, the filtering differed. Repertoires were generated with immunoSEQ multiplex PCR, while TCRdb's copy carries only in-frame clones and drops some. V and J calls and clone size follow that table, whereas D and trimming were derived from the DNA. The repertoire holds some 470,000 clones, with 76% as singletons. There are many counts of this clone. The sequencing input was PBMCs. The TCR sequence derives from a middle-aged woman in good health. Some clones in this sample may be carry-over from other donors' samples.

In DNA form, the CDR3 reads TGTGCCTGGATTCGGGGGTACGAGCAGTACTTC. It specifies CAWIRGYEQYF. The chain employs TRBV30 and TRBJ2-7; TRBD2 might be the D (6 bases). V was trimmed by 4 bases and J by 4 bases, leaving 8 bases between them. Germline assignment: CDR1 GTSNPN and CDR2 SVGIG (reference sequence). CDR3 length equals 11 residues.